What follows is one T cell receptor beta chain and its context. This specimen comes from a study of blood T cell repertoires in COVID-19. Looking at the study overall: Samples representing acute and convalescent COVID-19 were sourced from the United States, Italy and Spain.

Original processing methods: Amplification of reference gene primers was used by the study to estimate nucleated cell counts. The data were produced by immunoSEQ multiplex PCR, yet TCRdb's version contains in-frame clones alone and is incomplete. V and J calls and clone size are as listed in that table; D and trimming were resolved from the DNA. The sample consists of around 300,000 clones, 86% of them appearing once. From germline, CDR1 is SGDLS and CDR2 YYNGEE. V was trimmed by 4 bases and J by 0 bases, leaving 14 bases between them. The CDR3 runs to 16 residues. This TCR came from a woman aged 70-85 years with COVID-19, enrolled during active disease. Source material: peripheral blood. The chain links TRBV9 to TRBJ2-1; D perhaps matches TRBD1 (6 bases). The CDR3 DNA reads TGTGCCAGCAGCCCCCGACAGGTGAGCTCCTACAATGAGCAGTTCTTC. Residues: CASSPRQVSSYNEQFF.